This T cell receptor beta chain emerged from a study of T cell repertoires in cytomegalovirus infection. Study at large: Researchers turned to recently identified HLA-C-restricted CMV epitopes as well as well-studied HLA-B-restricted ones. A matching HLA type, together with CMV infection, was signaled by public TCR beta signatures. Whole-study findings and limits: Ex vivo, HLA-C-restricted CMV-specific TCR beta clonotypes prevailed over the rest of the response. There were carriers of CMV plus the relevant HLA, and cumulative public TCR beta family frequency identified them.

TCRdb re-called the reads with MiXCR, one entry per CDR3 protein. The table has roughly 500,000 distinct CDR3 sequences, roughly a third seen once; the top ten hold roughly 17%. This clonotype was seen only once. Its antigen is still unknown. Germline trimming cut 0 bases from V and 4 bases from J; bases unmatched to any gene: 6. Germline loops: CDR1 SGHNT, CDR2 YYREEE (reference sequence). This CDR3 contains 15 residues. V usage is TRBV5-4 and J usage is TRBJ2-5; TRBD2 matches 7 bases. The clonotype originates from a human donor in good health (CMV status not recorded). Some clones in this sample may be carry-over from other donors' samples. The sequences come from cultured PBMCs, collected from culture after CMV antigen stimulation. DNA for the CDR3: TGTGCCAGCAGCTTGGAAACTAGCGCGAGAGAGACCCAGTACTTC. Its translation is CASSLETSARETQYF.